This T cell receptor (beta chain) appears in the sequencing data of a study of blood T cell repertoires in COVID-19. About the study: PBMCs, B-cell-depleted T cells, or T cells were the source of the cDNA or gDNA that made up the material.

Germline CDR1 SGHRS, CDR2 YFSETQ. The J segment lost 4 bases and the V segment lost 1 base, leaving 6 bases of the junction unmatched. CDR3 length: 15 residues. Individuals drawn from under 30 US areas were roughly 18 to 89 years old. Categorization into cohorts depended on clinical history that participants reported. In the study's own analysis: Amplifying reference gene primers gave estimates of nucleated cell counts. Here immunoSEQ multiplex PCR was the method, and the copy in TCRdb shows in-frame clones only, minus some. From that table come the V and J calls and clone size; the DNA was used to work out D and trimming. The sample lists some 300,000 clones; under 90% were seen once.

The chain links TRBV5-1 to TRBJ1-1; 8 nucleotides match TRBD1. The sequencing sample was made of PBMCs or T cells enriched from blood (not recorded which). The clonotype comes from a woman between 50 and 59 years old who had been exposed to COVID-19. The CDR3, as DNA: TGCGCCAGCAGCTTGTCTGGACAGGGAGGCACTGAAGCTTTCTTT. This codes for CASSLSGQGGTEAFF.